Listed here are 14 T cell receptor beta chains from one sample, sequenced in a study of T cells in Graves' hyperthyroidism and ophthalmopathy. Researchers took RNA transcripts and amplified the TCR beta CDR3 regions from them. First-round RT-PCR of the TCR CDR3 relied on the HTBI primer set. TCRdb ran MiXCR on the multiplex PCR reads and lists one entry per CDR3 protein. This repertoire shows over 700,000 distinct CDR3 sequences, around 20% found once; its top ten account for roughly 17%. Sequenced sample: blood. Every receptor here comes from a woman between 45 and 60 years old with Graves' hyperthyroidism that later progressed to Graves' ophthalmopathy.

The rearrangement uses TRBV20-1 and TRBJ2-5; the D gene is possibly TRBD1 (6 bases). Germline V gene sequence: CDR1 DFQATT, CDR2 SNEGSKA (reference sequence). The CDR3 sequence is 12 residues long. V lost 4 bases, J lost 2 bases, and 8 bases lay in between. CDR3 residues: CSANDRQETQYF. The CDR3 region has the DNA TGCAGTGCTAACGACAGGCAAGAGACCCAGTACTTC.

The rearrangement uses TRBV7-8 and TRBJ2-1, with 7 bases identical to TRBD1. The length of the CDR3 is 15 residues. Losses at the gene ends were 5 bases for V and 6 bases for J; bases not matched to a gene: 10. CDR1 is SGHVS and CDR2 is FQNEAQ in the germline V gene. CDR3 sequence (DNA): TGTGCCAGCAGCGACGACAGGGTCTTGGGCAATGAGCAGTTCTTC. It specifies CASSDDRVLGNEQFF.

This clonotype was observed many times. The rearrangement links TRBV6-1 to TRBJ1-2, with TRBD1 identical over 10 bases. Germline trimming cut 4 bases from V and 8 bases from J; bases unmatched to any gene: 4. Germline CDR1 MNHNS, CDR2 SASEGT. The CDR3 contains 13 residues. This CDR3 is CASSGQGARGYTF. CDR3 nucleotide sequence: TGTGCCAGCAGTGGACAGGGGGCGCGAGGCTACACCTTC.

This clonotype was found a few times. This chain links TRBV30 with TRBJ2-1; D is perhaps TRBD2 (6 bases). The germline V gene encodes CDR1 GTSNPN and CDR2 SVGIG (reference sequence). The CDR3 spans 15 residues. V shed 0 bases and J shed 4 bases, with 13 bases lying between them. CDR3 nucleotide sequence: TGTGCCTGGAGTGTAGACGGGGGTGGGTACAATGAGCAGTTCTTC. This gives the protein CAWSVDGGGYNEQFF. Combining the CDR3 with reference TRBV30 and TRBJ2-1 gives the whole variable domain SQTIHQWPATLVQPVGSPLSLECTVEGTSNPNLYWYRQAAGRGLQLLFYSVGIGQISSEVPQNLSASRPQDRQFILSSKKLLLSDSGFYLCAWSVDGGGYNEQFFGPGTRLTVL.

This clonotype was found a few times. The CDR3 sequence is CASSLAPGAPYGYTF. The CDR3 bases are TGTGCCAGCAGCTTAGCCCCAGGGGCGCCCTATGGCTACACCTTC. V usage is TRBV7-2 and J usage is TRBJ1-2; perhaps TRBD1 as D (6 bases). Germline CDR1 SGHTA, CDR2 FQGNSA. V shed 0 bases and J shed 4 bases, with 12 bases lying between them. The CDR3 is 15 residues long.

The chain recombines TRBV10-3 with TRBJ1-1; D unresolved. The germline CDR1 and CDR2 sequences are ENHRY and SYGVKD. V was trimmed by 10 bases and J by 7 bases, leaving 10 bases between them. The CDR3 spans 10 residues. The CDR3 DNA follows: TGTGCCAGCGGTGCAGGTGAAGCTTTCTTT. Its protein product is CASGAGEAFF.

This clonotype was counted ten times or more. This rearrangement joins TRBV10-3 to TRBJ2-5, with TRBD1 as a possible D gene (6 bases). V lost 7 bases and J lost 5, with 11 bases in between. Germline V gene data show CDR1 as ENHRY and CDR2 as SYGVKD. This CDR3 has 12 amino acids. Here the CDR3 DNA reads TGTGCCATCAAGGGGGAATTGGAGACCCAGTACTTC. Its protein product is CAIKGELETQYF.

Concerning this clonotype: This may arise from a read error, as a much more abundant clone is one base away. The CDR3 nucleotides read TGTGCCAACAGTGAAGCCCTTTTGACCGGGACGTCTGGAAACACCATATATTTT. Amino acids: CANSEALLTGTSGNTIYF. The rearrangement links TRBV6-1 to TRBJ1-3; a possible D gene is TRBD1 (5 bases). The CDR3 sequence is 18 residues long. Germline V lookup: CDR1 MNHNS, CDR2 SASEGT.

The J gene is TRBJ2-7, the V gene TRBV5-1; TRBD1 aligns across 8 bases. The V gene end was trimmed by 0 bases and the J gene end by 0 bases; junction bases not matched to a gene: 8. The CDR3 length is 17 residues. Germline CDR1 reads SGHRS; CDR2 reads YFSETQ. The CDR3: CASSLALDRAHSYEQYF. CDR3 sequence (DNA): TGCGCCAGCAGCTTGGCCTTGGACAGGGCCCACTCCTACGAGCAGTACTTC.

The chain couples TRBV27 to TRBJ1-2; D unresolved. The CDR3 is made up of 11 amino acids. Germline loops: CDR1 MNHEY, CDR2 SMNVEV (reference sequence). With 1 base removed from V and 7 bases from J, the gap between germline ends came to 4 bases. CDR3 residues: CASSLWVGYTF. The CDR3 DNA follows: TGTGCCAGCAGTTTATGGGTTGGCTACACCTTC.

This clonotype was observed many times. The V gene is TRBV20-1, the J gene TRBJ2-2, with D tentatively TRBD2 (6 bases). Germline-derived CDR1 and CDR2 are DFQATT and SNEGSKA (reference sequence). The CDR3 length is 15 residues. Trimming took off 0 bases at V and 4 bases at J, with 12 bases between the two ends. CDR3 amino acids: CSARDRRGTTGELFF. CDR3 DNA: TGCAGTGCTAGAGATCGGAGGGGTACCACCGGGGAGCTGTTTTTT.

The V call is TRBV4-1, the J call TRBJ2-5; 7 bases match TRBD2. CDR3 length: 15 amino acids. Germline V lookup: CDR1 MGHRA, CDR2 YSYEKL. After removal of 1 base from V and 2 bases from J, the junction contained 4 bases not matched to a gene. CDR3 loop: CASSQVRTRQETQYF. The DNA for the CDR3 is TGCGCCAGCAGCCAAGTACGGACTAGACAAGAGACCCAGTACTTC.

This clonotype was detected ten times or more. The rearrangement joins TRBV12-3 or TRBV12-4 to TRBJ2-1; 11 positions match TRBD2. The V segment lost 3 bases and the J segment 8 bases; nucleotides outside the gene matches: 6. The CDR3 has 15 amino acids. The CDR3 here is CASSLSSGGRYEQFF. As DNA, the CDR3 is TGTGCCAGCAGTTTGTCTAGCGGGGGGAGATATGAGCAGTTCTTC.

There are many counts of this clonotype. V gene TRBV18 combines with J gene TRBJ1-1; 8 nucleotides line up with TRBD1. This CDR3 has 15 amino acids. The germline V gene has CDR1 KGHSH and CDR2 LQKENI. V gave up 3 bases and J gave up 4 bases; unmatched junction bases: 7. The CDR3 coding sequence is TGTGCCAGCTCACCGGGACAGGCCGCTAGCACTGAAGCTTTCTTT. Its protein is CASSPGQAASTEAFF.